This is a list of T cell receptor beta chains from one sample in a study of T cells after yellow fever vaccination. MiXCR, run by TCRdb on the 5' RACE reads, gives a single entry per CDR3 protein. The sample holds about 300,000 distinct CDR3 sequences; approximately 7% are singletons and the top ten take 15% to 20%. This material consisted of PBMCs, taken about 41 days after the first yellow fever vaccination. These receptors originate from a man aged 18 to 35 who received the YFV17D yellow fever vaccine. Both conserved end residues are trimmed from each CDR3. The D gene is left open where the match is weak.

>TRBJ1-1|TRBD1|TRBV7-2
ASSRTLDRGNRAF
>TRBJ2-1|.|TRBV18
ASSRGLYSYNEQF
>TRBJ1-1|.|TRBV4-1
ASSPILRGREAF
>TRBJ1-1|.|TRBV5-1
ASSLAGRGSEAF
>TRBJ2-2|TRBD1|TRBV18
ASSPPRQGARTGELF
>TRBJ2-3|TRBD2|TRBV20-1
SARDSPGTSGGAVTQY
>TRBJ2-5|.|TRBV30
AWSVRVRETQY
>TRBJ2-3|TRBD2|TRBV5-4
ASSSGTLGTDTQY
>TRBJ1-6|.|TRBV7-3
ASSSGTSNSPLH
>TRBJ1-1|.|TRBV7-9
ASSLAGGGWTEAF
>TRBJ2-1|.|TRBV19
ASSILGNEQF
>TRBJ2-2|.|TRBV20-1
SAKTDLNTGELF
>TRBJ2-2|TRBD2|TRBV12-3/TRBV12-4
ATFPRTSESPGELF
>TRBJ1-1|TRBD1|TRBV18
ASSGTGWAEAF
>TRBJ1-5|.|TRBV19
ASSISDQPQH
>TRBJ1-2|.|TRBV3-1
ASSQGEAGGYT
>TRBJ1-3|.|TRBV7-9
ASISTGHSKNTIY